Following are 20 T cell receptor beta chains from one sample sequenced in a study of cytomegalovirus exposure and HLA in healthy donors. PCR involved 60 Vbeta and 13 Jbeta primers. Produced via immunoSEQ multiplex PCR; TCRdb's table is partial and in-frame only. The sample lists around 150,000 clones; over 75% were seen once. Sequencing was carried out using PBMCs. The source is a man aged 25-45 years in good health and CMV-seronegative.

This clone was detected a few times. The rearrangement links TRBV4-1 to TRBJ2-7, with TRBD2 as a possible D gene (5 bases). Trimming removed 0 bases from V and 1 base from J, with 7 bases in between. Germline V lookup: CDR1 MGHRA, CDR2 YSYEKL. The CDR3 consists of 14 residues. CDR3 protein: CASSQDGGSYEQYF. CDR3 nucleotides: TGCGCCAGCAGCCAAGATGGAGGTTCCTACGAGCAGTACTTC.

This clone was detected only a few times. This chain links TRBV30 with TRBJ1-2, with 7 bases identical to TRBD1. Germline lookup yields CDR1 GTSNPN and CDR2 SVGIG (reference sequence). After removal of 7 bases from V and 3 bases from J, the junction contained 11 bases not matched to a gene. The CDR3 runs to 14 residues. This CDR3 is CASDTKQGHYGYTF. The DNA for the CDR3 is TGTGCCTCAGATACAAAACAGGGGCACTATGGCTACACCTTC. Drawing the rest from reference TRBV30 and TRBJ1-2, the complete variable domain is SQTIHQWPATLVQPVGSPLSLECTVEGTSNPNLYWYRQAAGRGLQLLFYSVGIGQISSEVPQNLSASRPQDRQFILSSKKLLLSDSGFYLCASDTKQGHYGYTFGSGTRLTVV.

This clone showed up just a few times. The chain has TRBV7-9 and TRBJ1-1; 8 positions agree with TRBD1. Germline CDR1 and CDR2: SEHNR and FQNEAQ (reference sequence). V lost 1 base and J lost 10; bases outside the gene matches: 8. The CDR3 length is 14 residues. CDR3 region: CASSLDRDRHRAFF. DNA for the CDR3: TGTGCCAGCAGCTTAGACCGGGACAGGCATCGAGCTTTCTTT.

The V gene is TRBV28, the J gene TRBJ1-6, with 8 bases aligning to TRBD1. V shed 6 bases, J shed 9 bases, and the junction held 4 bases outside the gene matches. Germline loops: CDR1 MDHEN, CDR2 SYDVKM. CDR3 length: 13 amino acids. The CDR3 coding sequence is TGTGCCAGCAGATTAGGACAGGGTTCACCCCTCCACTTT. The encoded protein is CASRLGQGSPLHF. Complete variable domain (other parts from reference TRBV28 and TRBJ1-6): DVKVTQSSRYLVKRTGEKVFLECVQDMDHENMFWYRQDPGLGLRLIYFSYDVKMKEKGDIPEGYSVSREKKERFSLILESASTNQTSMYLCASRLGQGSPLHFGNGTRLTVT.

In this sample, this clone turned up a few times. This chain connects TRBV6-5 to TRBJ1-4, with 7 bases lining up with TRBD1. The CDR3 has 15 residues. The germline V gene has CDR1 MNHEY and CDR2 SVGAGI. The J segment lost 7 bases and the V segment lost 2 bases, leaving 7 bases of the junction unmatched. The CDR3 nucleotides read TGTGCCAGCAGTTACACGGGACAGATGACTGAAAAACTGTTTTTT. It is translated as CASSYTGQMTEKLFF.

The J gene is TRBJ1-1, the V gene TRBV6-5, with D unresolved. This CDR3 has 14 amino acids. In germline, CDR1 is MNHEY, CDR2 SVGAGI. V lost 6 bases and J lost 3, with 14 bases in between. This chain's CDR3 is CASRKRVKDTEAFF. The CDR3 coding sequence is TGTGCCAGCAGAAAGAGGGTTAAGGACACTGAAGCTTTCTTT.

This rearrangement joins TRBV5-1 to TRBJ1-2, with D maybe TRBD1 (6 bases). Germline-derived CDR1 and CDR2 are SGHRS and YFSETQ. V shed 6 bases and J shed 5 bases, with 20 bases lying between them. The CDR3 has 15 residues. In DNA form, the CDR3 reads TGCGCCAGCAAAGCCAGGGGAATCGGGCTTTATGGCTACACCTTC. It is translated as CASKARGIGLYGYTF.

The chain uses TRBV7-9 and TRBJ1-2; D not certain. V lost 5 bases and J 3 bases, leaving 7 bases between the germline ends. The germline CDR1 and CDR2 sequences are SEHNR and FQNEAQ (reference sequence). This CDR3 is 12 amino acids long. The CDR3 DNA is TGTGCCAGCAGCCCCGGGGACTATGGCTACACCTTC. It is translated as CASSPGDYGYTF.

The chain recombines TRBV5-4 with TRBJ2-2, with D unclear. CDR1 SGHNT and CDR2 YYREEE come from the germline V gene (reference sequence). The CDR3 has 14 amino acids. The V gene lost 1 base and the J gene lost 1 base, with 5 bases spanning the gap. The CDR3 loop reads CASSLSGNTGELFF. CDR3 DNA sequence: TGTGCCAGCAGCTTGTCCGGGAACACCGGGGAGCTGTTTTTT. The variable domain in full, completed from reference TRBV5-4 and TRBJ2-2, reads ETGVTQSPTHLIKTRGQQVTLRCSSQSGHNTVSWYQQALGQGPQFIFQYYREEENGRGNFPPRFSGLQFPNYSSELNVNALELDDSALYLCASSLSGNTGELFFGEGSRLTVL.

The chain carries TRBV5-4 and TRBJ2-3; 11 nucleotides match TRBD2. The CDR3 length is 14 residues. Germline CDR1 and CDR2: SGHNT and YYREEE (reference sequence). The V and J ends lost 5 bases and 3 bases, in that order; junction bases with no gene match: 2. CDR3 DNA sequence: TGTGCCAGCAGGGGACTAGCGGCGACAGATACGCAGTATTTT. This sequence encodes CASRGLAATDTQYF.

In nucleotides, the CDR3 is TGTGCCAGTAGTATCGTGGGGCTCGCAAGCACAGATACGCAGTATTTT. As protein: CASSIVGLASTDTQYF. This chain joins TRBV19 and TRBJ2-3, with a possible D match to TRBD1 (5 bases). CDR3 length: 16 residues. The ends were cut back, 3 bases at V and 0 bases at J, with 13 bases in the middle. CDR1 LNHDA and CDR2 SQIVND come from the germline V gene (reference sequence).

The V gene is TRBV6-1, the J gene TRBJ1-4; 7 nucleotides agree with TRBD1. The V and J ends lost 8 bases and 0 bases, in that order; junction bases with no gene match: 6. Looked up from germline, CDR1 is MNHNS and CDR2 is SASEGT. The CDR3 spans 15 residues. The CDR3 region has the DNA TGTGCCAGCGGGGGACAGATTGCAACTAATGAAAAACTGTTTTTT. Residues: CASGGQIATNEKLFF.

This clone showed up just once. This chain joins TRBV9 and TRBJ2-7; the match to TRBD2 covers 9 bases. The CDR3 is 17 amino acids. Germline V gene data show CDR1 as SGDLS and CDR2 as YYNGEE. The trim removed 0 bases at V and 5 bases at J, leaving 12 bases unmatched. CDR3 loop: CASSVAGSGGYFDEQYF. DNA for the CDR3: TGTGCCAGCAGCGTAGCGGGCAGCGGGGGGTACTTCGACGAGCAGTACTTC.

This chain joins TRBV7-9 and TRBJ2-5, with TRBD1 identical over 7 bases. The CDR3 totals 14 residues. Germline-derived CDR1 and CDR2 are SEHNR and FQNEAQ (reference sequence). J was trimmed by 5 bases and V by 3 bases; bases with no gene match: 6. The CDR3 is CASSLTTGQETQYF. CDR3 nucleotide sequence: TGTGCCAGCAGCTTGACGACAGGGCAGGAGACCCAGTACTTC.

This clone was counted a single time. This sequence joins TRBV19 and TRBJ1-2, with TRBD1 identical over 9 bases. The CDR3 loop spans 14 amino acids. V dropped 5 bases and J dropped 8; count of bases not matched to a gene: 9. Germline V lookup: CDR1 LNHDA, CDR2 SQIVND (reference sequence). The chain's CDR3 is CASSPPNRGLGYTF. CDR3 bases: TGTGCCAGTAGTCCCCCTAACAGGGGGCTCGGCTACACCTTC.

CDR3 sequence reads: CASSLDDSSYGYTF. The CDR3 DNA follows: TGCGCCAGCAGCTTGGATGACAGCAGCTATGGCTACACCTTC. The chain links TRBV5-1 to TRBJ1-2, with D possibly being TRBD1 (5 bases). Trimming removed 0 bases from V and 4 bases from J, with 10 bases in between. Germline V gene data show CDR1 as SGHRS and CDR2 as YFSETQ. The CDR3 loop spans 14 amino acids.

This rearrangement joins TRBV20-1 to TRBJ1-1; D gene unclear. The germline gives CDR1 DFQATT, CDR2 SNEGSKA (reference sequence). V was trimmed by 5 bases and J by 0 bases, leaving 4 bases between them. This CDR3 is 11 amino acids long. CDR3 sequence reads: CSALLNTEAFF. The CDR3 DNA is TGCAGTGCTCTCTTGAACACTGAAGCTTTCTTT.

This rearrangement joins TRBV9 to TRBJ2-5; 7 bases are shared with TRBD2. Germline CDR1 reads SGDLS; CDR2 reads YYNGEE. J lost 5 bases, V lost 2 bases, and 6 bases had no gene match. CDR3 size: 14 residues. This CDR3 is CASSVGAGMETQYF. DNA of the CDR3: TGTGCCAGCAGCGTGGGAGCGGGAATGGAGACCCAGTACTTC.

This clone has only one observation. The gene calls are TRBV5-4 and TRBJ1-6; TRBD1 is a possible D gene (6 bases). Trimming cost V 2 bases and J 13 bases, with 19 bases left between them. There are 15 residues in the CDR3. Per germline, CDR1 SGHNT and CDR2 YYREEE (reference sequence). The CDR3 sequence: CASSLGRADSSPLHF. CDR3 coding DNA: TGTGCCAGCAGCTTAGGTAGGGCGGACAGCTCTCCCCTCCACTTT.

The V and J genes are TRBV28 and TRBJ2-7; the match to TRBD1 covers 7 bases. In germline, CDR1 is MDHEN, CDR2 SYDVKM. The ends lost 5 bases at V and 7 bases at J; junction bases unmatched: 11. CDR3 length: 14 residues. The CDR3 coding sequence is TGTGCCAGCAGTACAGGGGCTACTCTAGTAGAGCAGTACTTC. As protein: CASSTGATLVEQYF. The full variable domain, rest sourced from reference TRBV28 and TRBJ2-7, is DVKVTQSSRYLVKRTGEKVFLECVQDMDHENMFWYRQDPGLGLRLIYFSYDVKMKEKGDIPEGYSVSREKKERFSLILESASTNQTSMYLCASSTGATLVEQYFGPGTRLTVT.